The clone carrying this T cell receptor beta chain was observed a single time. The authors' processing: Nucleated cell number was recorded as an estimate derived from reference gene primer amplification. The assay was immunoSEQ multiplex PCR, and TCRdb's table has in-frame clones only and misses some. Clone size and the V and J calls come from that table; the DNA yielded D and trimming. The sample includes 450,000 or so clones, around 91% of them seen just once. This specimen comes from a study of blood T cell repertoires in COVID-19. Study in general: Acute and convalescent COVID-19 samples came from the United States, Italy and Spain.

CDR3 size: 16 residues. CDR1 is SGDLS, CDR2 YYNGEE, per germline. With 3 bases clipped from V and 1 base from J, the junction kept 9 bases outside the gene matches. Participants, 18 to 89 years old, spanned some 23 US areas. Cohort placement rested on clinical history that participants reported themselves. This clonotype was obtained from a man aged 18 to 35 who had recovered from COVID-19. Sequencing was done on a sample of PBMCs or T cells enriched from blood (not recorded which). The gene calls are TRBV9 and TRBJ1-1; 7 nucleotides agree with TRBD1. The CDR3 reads CASSEARGQPNTEAFF. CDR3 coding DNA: TGTGCCAGCAGCGAGGCCCGGGGACAGCCGAACACTGAAGCTTTCTTT.